The source of this TCR beta chain is a study of blood T cell repertoires in COVID-19. At the level of the study: The origin of the acute and convalescent COVID-19 samples was the United States, Italy and Spain. The cDNA or gDNA used as material had been derived from T cells, B-cell-depleted T cells, or PBMCs.

This clone showed up just once. Other nucleotide sequences in the sample specify the same CDR3. V trimming: 2 bases; J trimming: 1 base; junction bases outside the gene matches: 2. This CDR3 is 15 amino acids long. CDR1 is SGHRS and CDR2 is YFSETQ in the germline V gene. This table comes from immunoSEQ multiplex PCR, and its TCRdb copy is limited to in-frame clones, with some not included. Here the sample spans about 290,000 clones, approximately 89% being singletons. V gene TRBV5-1 combines with J gene TRBJ2-1, with 8 positions matching TRBD2. Sequencing was carried out using peripheral blood. The source of this sequence is a woman aged 25-40 years with COVID-19, enrolled during active disease. The CDR3 here is CASSFRGGSYNEQFF. The CDR3 region has the DNA TGCGCCAGCAGCTTCCGCGGGGGGTCCTACAATGAGCAGTTCTTC.